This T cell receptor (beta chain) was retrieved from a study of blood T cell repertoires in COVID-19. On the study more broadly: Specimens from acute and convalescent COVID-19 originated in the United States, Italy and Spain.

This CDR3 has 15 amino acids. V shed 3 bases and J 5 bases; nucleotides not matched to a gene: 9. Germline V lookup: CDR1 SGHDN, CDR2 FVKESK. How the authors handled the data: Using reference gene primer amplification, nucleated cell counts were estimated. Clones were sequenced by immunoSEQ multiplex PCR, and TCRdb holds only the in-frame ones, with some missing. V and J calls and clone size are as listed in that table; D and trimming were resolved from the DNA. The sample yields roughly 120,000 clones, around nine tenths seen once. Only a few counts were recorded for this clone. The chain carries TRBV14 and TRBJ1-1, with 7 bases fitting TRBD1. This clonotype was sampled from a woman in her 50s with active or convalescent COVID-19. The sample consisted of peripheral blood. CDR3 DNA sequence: TGTGCCAGCAGCCAGAATGGACAGGCCCGAACTGAAGCTTTCTTT. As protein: CASSQNGQARTEAFF. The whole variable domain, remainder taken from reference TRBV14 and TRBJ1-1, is EAGVTQFPSHSVIEKGQTVTLRCDPISGHDNLYWYRRVMGKEIKFLLHFVKESKQDESGMPNNRFLAERTGGTYSTLKVQPAELEDSGVYFCASSQNGQARTEAFFGQGTRLTVV.